This T cell receptor (beta chain) came from a study of regulatory T cells in long-lasting Graves disease. Study outcomes and limitations: Persistent Graves' cases showed lower TCR diversity than newly diagnosed cases.

In building TCR beta libraries, iRepertoire HTBI primers were used together with Arm-PCR of CDR3 regions. TCRdb used MiXCR to reprocess the multiplex PCR reads, holding one entry per CDR3 protein. The data contain about 620,000 distinct CDR3 sequences, about 15% of them singletons. This clonotype has ten or more counts. What it binds is not known. V shed 3 bases and J 5 bases; nucleotides not matched to a gene: 12. Germline loops: CDR1 SGHAT, CDR2 FQNNGV. The CDR3 sequence is 16 residues long. The time point was: newly diagnosed GD, antithyroid drugs for less than 3 months. PBMC RNA served as the TCR library source. This sample was also put to use in a study of T cells in Graves' hyperthyroidism and ophthalmopathy. That study adds: RT-PCR in the first round (using the HTBI primer set) targeted the TCR CDR3. Most thyroid clonotypes that were expanded above 0.001 also turned up in blood.

This chain connects TRBV11-2 to TRBJ2-5; TRBD2 agrees at 7 bases. This specimen consisted of peripheral blood mononuclear cells (PBMCs), obtained at new diagnosis, from a patient treated with antithyroid drugs. The receptor comes from a woman under 40 with Graves disease. DNA of the CDR3: TGTGCCAGCAGCTTGTTCATGCGGGAGCGGAGGGAGACCCAGTACTTC. Amino acid sequence: CASSLFMRERRETQYF.